These 12 T cell receptor beta chains came from one sample sequenced in a study. Treg sorting used a CD4+CD25+CD127-/low gate. TCRdb fed the 5' RACE reads into MiXCR, producing one record per CDR3 protein. The sample has around 55,000 distinct CDR3 sequences; less than 25% are singletons. Sequenced: tumor-infiltrating Tregs sorted from the breast tumor. These receptors were obtained from a female donor with breast cancer.

The V and J genes are TRBV7-2 and TRBJ2-1, with D possibly TRBD1 on 5 matching bases. The CDR3 loop spans 13 amino acids. CDR1 and CDR2 (germline): SGHTA, FQGNSA. CDR3 amino acids: CAGATGRYNEQFF. In nucleotides, the CDR3 is TGTGCTGGGGCTACCGGGCGGTACAATGAGCAGTTCTTC.

This sequence joins TRBV30 and TRBJ2-5; the match to TRBD2 covers 16 bases. CDR3 length: 17 amino acids. The germline V gene encodes CDR1 GTSNPN and CDR2 SVGIG (reference sequence). V dropped 2 bases and J dropped 5; count of bases not matched to a gene: 8. CDR3 in DNA: TGTGCCTGGAGTCCCGGGACTAGCGGGAGGGCCCTTGAGACCCAGTACTTC. It translates to CAWSPGTSGRALETQYF.

This clonotype occurred many times. This rearrangement joins TRBV7-3 to TRBJ2-1; D is perhaps TRBD2 (5 bases). CDR1 SGHTA and CDR2 FQGTGA come from the germline V gene. Trimming cost V 5 bases and J 0 bases, with 11 bases left between them. The CDR3 is 15 residues long. The CDR3 DNA sequence: TGTGCCAGCAGCGAGGACTCAGGCTCCTACAATGAGCAGTTCTTC. This translates into CASSEDSGSYNEQFF.

This clonotype rates as medium-sized. The rearrangement links TRBV7-9 to TRBJ2-2, with D hard to call. The germline V gene has CDR1 SEHNR and CDR2 FQNEAQ (reference sequence). Trimming took 2 bases from V and 2 from J, leaving 9 bases between them. The length of the CDR3 is 15 residues. The DNA of the CDR3 is TGTGCCAGCAGCTTATCCAGGTTAAACACCGGGGAGCTGTTTTTT. As protein: CASSLSRLNTGELFF.

This clonotype was seen only a few times. The V and J genes are TRBV5-1 and TRBJ2-5; TRBD1 aligns across 8 bases. The germline V gene encodes CDR1 SGHRS and CDR2 YFSETQ. This CDR3 has 15 amino acids. The junction had 2 bases not matched to a gene; V was cut back by 0 bases and J by 1 base. CDR3 sequence (DNA): TGCGCCAGCAGCTTGGGACAGGGGCGCCAAGAGACCCAGTACTTC. Encoded protein: CASSLGQGRQETQYF.

This clonotype was seen once. This may be a read error: a much more frequent sequence differs by one nucleotide. This chain uses TRBV6-1 with TRBJ2-3, with D tentatively TRBD1 or TRBD2 (5 bases each). The CDR3 totals 14 residues. CDR1 and CDR2 (germline): MNHNS, SASEGT. CDR3 coding DNA: TGTGCCAGCAGCCCAGCGAGGGGCACAGATGCGCAGTATTTT. It codes for CASSPARGTDAQYF.

This clonotype is labeled medium-sized (0.01 to 0.1%). The chain uses TRBV4-2 and TRBJ1-1; no clear D gene. Trimming took 4 bases from V and 2 from J, leaving 17 bases between them. The CDR3 contains 16 residues. Germline CDR1 LGHNA, CDR2 YNFKEQ. The CDR3 DNA reads TGTGCCAGCAGCCCGACCAAGGGCCCGGATAACACTGAAGCTTTCTTT. Translation: CASSPTKGPDNTEAFF.

This clonotype was recorded at least ten times. The chain uses TRBV6-2 or TRBV6-3 and TRBJ2-7; TRBD1 matches 7 bases. J gave up 11 bases and V 2 bases, and 15 bases lay outside the gene matches. Germline V gene lookup returns CDR1 MNHEY and CDR2 SVGEGT. This CDR3 region has 15 residues. The CDR3 region is CASSYGDVGGREKYF. The CDR3 DNA follows: TGTGCCAGCAGTTACGGGGACGTAGGGGGCCGTGAGAAGTACTTC.

Comments on this clonotype: A much larger clonotype is one base distant, so this may be a read error. The V gene is TRBV4-1, the J gene TRBJ1-5; 7 nucleotides align to TRBD1. Germline loops: CDR1 MGHRA, CDR2 YSYEKL. CDR3 size: 15 residues. The CDR3 region is CASSPQGMSNQPQRF. CDR3 bases: TGCGCCAGCAGCCCACAGGGGATGAGCAATCAGCCCCAGCGTTTT.

This clonotype was detected a few times. The CDR3 loop is CASPYRTGEGTEAFF. The CDR3 DNA follows: TGTGCCAGCCCGTACCGGACAGGGGAGGGAACTGAAGCTTTCTTT. The gene calls are TRBV5-4 and TRBJ1-1, with 9 bases matching TRBD1. There are 15 residues in the CDR3. Germline V CDR1 and CDR2: SGHNT, YYREEE (reference sequence). The junction had 12 bases not matched to a gene; V was cut back by 7 bases and J by 5 bases.

This clonotype was observed a few times. A much larger clonotype is one base distant, so this may be a read error. The CDR3 region has the DNA TGCAGTGCTATCGAGCGGGAGGGCTCATATACGCAGTATTTT. This encodes CSAIEREGSYTQYF. This chain connects TRBV20-1 to TRBJ2-3; TRBD2 agrees at 10 bases. CDR3 length: 14 amino acids. With V trimmed by 4 bases and J by 7 bases, 8 bases remained unmatched. CDR1 DFQATT and CDR2 SNEGSKA come from the germline V gene (reference sequence).

This clonotype showed up just a few times. The chain employs TRBV7-9 and TRBJ1-1; D not resolved. There are 14 residues in the CDR3. Trimming removed 5 bases at V and 1 base at J, with 11 bases between. Germline lookup yields CDR1 SEHNR and CDR2 FQNEAQ (reference sequence). The CDR3 DNA reads TGTGCCAGCAGCCCCCGTAGAGGGAACACTGAAGCTTTCTTT. This gives the protein CASSPRRGNTEAFF.